This T cell receptor beta chain originates from a study of identical twins. Overall study findings and caveats: Invariant T cells like MAIT and iNKT could partly confound the zero-insertion analyses. The abundant beta clonotypes from cord blood had fewer insertions, and memory repertoires had none of this.

This clonotype was seen only a few times. Its cognate antigen is unknown. The length of the CDR3 is 16 residues. Germline values: CDR1 SGHRS, CDR2 YFSETQ. V was trimmed by 3 bases and J by 0 bases, leaving 15 bases between them. A universal primer site came from template switching; cDNA carried unique molecular identifiers. MiXCR was run by TCRdb on the 5' RACE reads, yielding one entry per CDR3 protein. The data hold over 200,000 distinct CDR3 sequences, with roughly 10% observed a single time. Sequenced input: memory (CD45RO+) T cells sorted from blood. The V gene is TRBV5-1, the J gene TRBJ1-2; D is perhaps TRBD1 (5 bases). The source is a woman aged 18-29 years in good health. DNA for the CDR3: TGCGCCAGCAGCTCGCAAGGTGGGGGAGCTAACTATGGCTACACCTTC. This translates into CASSSQGGGANYGYTF.